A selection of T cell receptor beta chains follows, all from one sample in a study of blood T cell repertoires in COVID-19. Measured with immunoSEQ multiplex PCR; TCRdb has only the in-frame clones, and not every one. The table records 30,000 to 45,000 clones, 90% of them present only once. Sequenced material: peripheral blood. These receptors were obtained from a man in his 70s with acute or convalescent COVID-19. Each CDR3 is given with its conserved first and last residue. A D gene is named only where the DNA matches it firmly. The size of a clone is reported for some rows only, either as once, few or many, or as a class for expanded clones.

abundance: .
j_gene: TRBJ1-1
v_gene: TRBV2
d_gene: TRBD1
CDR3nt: TGTGCCACTACACAGGGGGTCGAACGAGCTTTCTTT
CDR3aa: CATTQGVERAFF

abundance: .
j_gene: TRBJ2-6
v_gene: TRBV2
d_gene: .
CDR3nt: TGTGCCAGCAACGACAGGCCTAGCTCTGGGGCCAACGTCCTGACTTTC
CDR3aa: CASNDRPSSGANVLTF

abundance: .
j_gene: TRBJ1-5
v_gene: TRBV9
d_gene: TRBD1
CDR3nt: TGTGCCAGCAGCGTGGGACAGGATATCAATCAGCCCCAGCATTTT
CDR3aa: CASSVGQDINQPQHF

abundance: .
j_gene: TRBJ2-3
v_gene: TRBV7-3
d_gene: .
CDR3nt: TGTGCCAGCAGCTTAAATAGTGGTATCACAGATACGCAGTATTTT
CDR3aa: CASSLNSGITDTQYF

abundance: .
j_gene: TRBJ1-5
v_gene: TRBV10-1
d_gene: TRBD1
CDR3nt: TGCGCCAGCAATGAGGGACAGGGGATCAATCAGCCCCAGCATTTT
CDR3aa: CASNEGQGINQPQHF

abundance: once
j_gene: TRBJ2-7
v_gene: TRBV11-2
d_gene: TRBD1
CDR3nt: TGTGCCAGCAGCTTAGGACAGGGACGTTCCTACGAGCAGTACTTC
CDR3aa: CASSLGQGRSYEQYF

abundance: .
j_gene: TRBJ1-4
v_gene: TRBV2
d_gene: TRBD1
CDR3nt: TGTGCCAGCAGTGCGGCAACAGGGGTAAGCGGTGAAAAACTGTTTTTT
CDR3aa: CASSAATGVSGEKLFF

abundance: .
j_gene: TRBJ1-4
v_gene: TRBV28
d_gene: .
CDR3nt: TGTGCCAGCACCCCAGGGTCAACTAATGAAAAACTGTTTTTT
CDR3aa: CASTPGSTNEKLFF

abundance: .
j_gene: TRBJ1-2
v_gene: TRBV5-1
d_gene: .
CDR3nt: TGCGCCAGCAGGGAGGGGTTTGGCTACACCTTC
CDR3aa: CASREGFGYTF

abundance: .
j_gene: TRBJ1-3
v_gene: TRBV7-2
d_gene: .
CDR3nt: TGTGCCAGCAGAGAGTCCCCTGGAAACACCATATATTTT
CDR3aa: CASRESPGNTIYF

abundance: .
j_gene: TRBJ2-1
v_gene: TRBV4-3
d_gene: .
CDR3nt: TGCGCCAGCAGCCTTAGTCGGAGTTCAGGGAATGAGCAGTTCTTC
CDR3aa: CASSLSRSSGNEQFF

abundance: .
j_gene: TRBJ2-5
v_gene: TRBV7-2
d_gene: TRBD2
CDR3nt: TGTGCCAGCAGCTTCCGGGGGGGGGAGACCCAGTACTTC
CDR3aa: CASSFRGGETQYF

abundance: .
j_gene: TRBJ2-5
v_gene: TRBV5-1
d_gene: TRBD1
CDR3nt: TGCGCCAGCAGCCCCACGCTTGGAGGGGCAGGGGGCGATGAGACCCAGTACTTC
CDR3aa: CASSPTLGGAGGDETQYF

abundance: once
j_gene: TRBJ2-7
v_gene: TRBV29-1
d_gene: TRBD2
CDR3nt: TGCAGCGTTTCTAGCGGGAGTGCGTACGAGCAGTACTTC
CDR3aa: CSVSSGSAYEQYF

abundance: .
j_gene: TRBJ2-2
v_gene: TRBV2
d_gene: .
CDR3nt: TGTGCCAGCCGGAGCACCCAATACACCGGGGAGCTGTTTTTT
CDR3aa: CASRSTQYTGELFF

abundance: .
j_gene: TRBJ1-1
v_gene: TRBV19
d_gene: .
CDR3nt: TGTGCCAGTAGGTCCCAGGCCGGGGGCACTGAAGCTTTCTTT
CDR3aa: CASRSQAGGTEAFF

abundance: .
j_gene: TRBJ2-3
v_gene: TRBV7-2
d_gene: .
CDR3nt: TGTGCCAGCAGCCAAGCCTGGAGCACGGGGGATACGCAGTATTTT
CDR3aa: CASSQAWSTGDTQYF

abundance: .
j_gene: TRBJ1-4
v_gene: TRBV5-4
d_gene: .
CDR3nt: TGTGCCAGCAGCTTGGCAGGGAGGTCAACTAATGAAAAACTGTTTTTT
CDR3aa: CASSLAGRSTNEKLFF

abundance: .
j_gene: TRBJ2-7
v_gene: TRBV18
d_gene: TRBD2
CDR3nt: TGTGCCAGCTCTCCCAGGGGGACTAGCGCTACCTACGAGCAGTACTTC
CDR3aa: CASSPRGTSATYEQYF

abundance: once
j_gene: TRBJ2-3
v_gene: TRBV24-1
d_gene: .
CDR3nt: TGTGCCACCAGTGACAGCCGGAGCGGCTTACGCACAGATACGCAGTATTTT
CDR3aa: CATSDSRSGLRTDTQYF

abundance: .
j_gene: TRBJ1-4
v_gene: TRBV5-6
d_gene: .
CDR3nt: TGTGCCAGCAGCTTGGCAGGGTCAGGGGACGAAAAACTGTTTTTT
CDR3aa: CASSLAGSGDEKLFF

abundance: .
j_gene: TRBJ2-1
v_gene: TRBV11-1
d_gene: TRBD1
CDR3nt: TGTGCCAGCAGCGCGCGGAAAGACAGGGGGCGGAATGAGCAGTTCTTC
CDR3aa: CASSARKDRGRNEQFF

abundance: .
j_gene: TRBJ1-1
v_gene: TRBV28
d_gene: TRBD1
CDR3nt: TGTGCCAGCAGTTTGTTCCAGGGGGCTACTGAAGCTTTCTTT
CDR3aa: CASSLFQGATEAFF

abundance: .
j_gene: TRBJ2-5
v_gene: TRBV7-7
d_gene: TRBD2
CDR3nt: TGTGCCAGCAGCTTAGGGGCGCGGGGGGCAGGGGTTTTGACGACCCAGTACTTC
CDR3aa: CASSLGARGAGVLTTQYF

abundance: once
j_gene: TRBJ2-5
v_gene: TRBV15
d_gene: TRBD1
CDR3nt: TGTGCCACCAGCAGAGCAACAGGGGCCCAAGAGACCCAGTACTTC
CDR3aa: CATSRATGAQETQYF

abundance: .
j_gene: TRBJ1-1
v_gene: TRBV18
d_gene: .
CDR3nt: TGTGCCAGCTCATCCCAACACAGAACTGAAGCTTTCTTT
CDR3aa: CASSSQHRTEAFF

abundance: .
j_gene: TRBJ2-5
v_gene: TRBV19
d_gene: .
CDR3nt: TGTGCCAGTAGTCCGTTGGGCCAGGGAGAGACCCAGTACTTC
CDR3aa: CASSPLGQGETQYF